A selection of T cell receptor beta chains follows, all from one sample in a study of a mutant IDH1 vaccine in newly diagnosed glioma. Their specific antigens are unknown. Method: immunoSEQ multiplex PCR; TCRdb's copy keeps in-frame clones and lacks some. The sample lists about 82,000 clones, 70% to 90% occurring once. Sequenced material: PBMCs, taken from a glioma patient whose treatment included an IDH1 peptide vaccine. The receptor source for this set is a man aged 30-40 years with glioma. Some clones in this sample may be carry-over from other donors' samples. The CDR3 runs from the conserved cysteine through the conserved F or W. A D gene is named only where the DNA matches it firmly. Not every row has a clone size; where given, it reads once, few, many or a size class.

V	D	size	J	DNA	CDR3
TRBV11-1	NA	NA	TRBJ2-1	TGTGCCAGCAGCCCTACAGGACGGGGCTACAATGAGCAGTTCTTC	CASSPTGRGYNEQFF
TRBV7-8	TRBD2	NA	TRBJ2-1	TGTGCCAGCAGCTGGGGGACTAGCGGGAGGATCTACAATGAGCAGTTCTTC	CASSWGTSGRIYNEQFF
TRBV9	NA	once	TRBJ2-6	TGTGCCAGCAGCGCTGGTTTTGGATCTGGGGCCAACGTCCTGACTTTC	CASSAGFGSGANVLTF
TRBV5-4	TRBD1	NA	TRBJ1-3	TGTGCCAGCAGCACGGACAGGGGTTTGCCTGGAAACACCATATATTTT	CASSTDRGLPGNTIYF
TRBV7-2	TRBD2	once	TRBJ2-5	TGTGCCAGCAGCATCGGACTAGCGGGGGGTAAAGAGACCCAGTACTTC	CASSIGLAGGKETQYF
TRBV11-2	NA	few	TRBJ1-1	TGTGCCAGCAGCTGGGCGGGCCGGCCTGAAGCTTTCTTT	CASSWAGRPEAFF
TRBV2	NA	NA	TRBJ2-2	TGTGCCAGCAGTCCTACTACACTAGCCGGGGAGCTGTTTTTT	CASSPTTLAGELFF
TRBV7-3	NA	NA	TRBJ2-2	TGTGCCAGCAGCTTAATGGGAACCGGGGAGCTGTTTTTT	CASSLMGTGELFF
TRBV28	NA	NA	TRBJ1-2	TGTGCCAGCAGTTTTCAGGGGCTTTATGGCTACACCTTC	CASSFQGLYGYTF
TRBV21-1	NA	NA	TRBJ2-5	TGTGCCAGCAGCAAAGGGATGGGGACCCAGAAGATCGCGGGAGGGCCCGGGGAGACCCAGTACTTC	CASSKGMGTQKIAGGPGETQYF
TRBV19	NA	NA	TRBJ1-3	TGTGCCAGTACCAATAAGGGGGACCCTTCGAGAAACACCATATATTTT	CASTNKGDPSRNTIYF
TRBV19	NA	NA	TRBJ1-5	TGTGCCAGTATGGAGAGAAGCAATCAGCCCCAGCATTTT	CASMERSNQPQHF
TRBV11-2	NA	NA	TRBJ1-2	TGTGCCAGCAGCCAAGGAGCGACTAACTATGGCTACACCTTC	CASSQGATNYGYTF
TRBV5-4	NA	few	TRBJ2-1	TGTGCCAGCAGCCTCCGGGGGGAGCAGTTCTTC	CASSLRGEQFF
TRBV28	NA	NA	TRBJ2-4	TGTGCCAGCAGTTTAGGCACGGTGCCAGCCAAAAACATTCAGTACTTC	CASSLGTVPAKNIQYF